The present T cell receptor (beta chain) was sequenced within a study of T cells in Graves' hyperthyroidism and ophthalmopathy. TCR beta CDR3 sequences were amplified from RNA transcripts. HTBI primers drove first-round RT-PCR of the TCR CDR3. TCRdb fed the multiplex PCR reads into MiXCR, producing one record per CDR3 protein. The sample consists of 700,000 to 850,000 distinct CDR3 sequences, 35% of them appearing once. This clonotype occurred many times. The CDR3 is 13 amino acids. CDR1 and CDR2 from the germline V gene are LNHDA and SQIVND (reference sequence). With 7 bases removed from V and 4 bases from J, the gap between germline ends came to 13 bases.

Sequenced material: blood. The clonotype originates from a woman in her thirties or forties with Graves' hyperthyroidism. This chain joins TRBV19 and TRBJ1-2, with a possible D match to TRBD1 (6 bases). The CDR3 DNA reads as TGTGCCAGTAACCCTCGGGGGGCCTATGGCTACACCTTC. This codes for CASNPRGAYGYTF.